This T cell receptor (beta chain) was captured in a study of shared clonotypes between healthy human individuals. The CDR3 is 14 amino acids. V was pared by 7 bases and J by 0 bases, with 12 bases between. Germline CDR1 reads SGHAT; CDR2 reads FQNNGV. Measured with immunoSEQ multiplex PCR; TCRdb has only the in-frame clones, and not every one. The data hold approximately 720,000 clones, with about two thirds observed a single time. The sample consisted of memory CD4+ T cells sorted from blood. The subset was: CD45RA-negative fraction. This chain links TRBV11-2 with TRBJ2-5, with D uncertain. The sequence derives from a woman between 25 and 40 years old in good health. CDR3: CASTSSGHQETQYF. The CDR3 DNA follows: TGTGCCAGCACCTCCTCCGGGCACCAAGAGACCCAGTACTTC.